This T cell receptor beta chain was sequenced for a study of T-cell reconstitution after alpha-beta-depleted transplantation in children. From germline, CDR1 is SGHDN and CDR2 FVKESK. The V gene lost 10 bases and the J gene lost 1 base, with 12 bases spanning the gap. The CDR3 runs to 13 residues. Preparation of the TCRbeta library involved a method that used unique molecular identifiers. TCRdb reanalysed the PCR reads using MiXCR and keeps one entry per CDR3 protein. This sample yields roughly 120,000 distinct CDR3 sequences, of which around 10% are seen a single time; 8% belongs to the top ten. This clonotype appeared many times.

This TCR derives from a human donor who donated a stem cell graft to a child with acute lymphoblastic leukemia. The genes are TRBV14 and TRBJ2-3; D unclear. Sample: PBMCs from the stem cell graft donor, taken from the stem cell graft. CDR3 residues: CATRGGGTDTQYF. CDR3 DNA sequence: TGTGCCACACGAGGCGGAGGCACAGATACGCAGTATTTT.